Listed below are T cell receptor beta chains from one sample, sequenced in a study of T cell responses to AZD1222 COVID-19 vaccine. Assay used: immunoSEQ multiplex PCR; TCRdb lists only in-frame clones, some missing. The data show around 150,000 clones, with 92% seen just once and about 1.5% held by the top ten. Material: peripheral blood, obtained 28 days after the second AZD1222 dose. The source of these receptors is an adult who received the AZD1222 COVID-19 vaccine. Both conserved end residues are part of each CDR3. Fields, in order: J gene, clone size, V gene, D gene, CDR3 protein, CDR3 DNA. A D gene is named only where the DNA matches it firmly. Rows give clone size only sometimes, using once, few, many, or a class for an expanded clone.

>TRBJ1-3|.|TRBV3-1/TRBV3-2|.
CASSQPSTGNTIYF
TGTGCCAGCAGCCAACCGAGTACTGGAAACACCATATATTTT
>TRBJ2-7|.|TRBV25-1|.
CASSGPGASYEQYF
TGTGCCAGCAGTGGACCGGGCGCCTCCTACGAGCAGTACTTC
>TRBJ1-5|.|TRBV6-2/TRBV6-3|.
CASSQTLDSKEQPQHF
TGTGCCAGCAGTCAGACCCTCGACAGTAAGGAACAGCCCCAGCATTTT
>TRBJ2-7|.|TRBV5-1|TRBD2
CASSPGTSGRSRRDEQYF
TGCGCCAGCAGCCCCGGGACTAGCGGGAGATCCCGCCGCGACGAGCAGTACTTC
>TRBJ2-3|.|TRBV5-4|TRBD2
CASSQGGRADDTQYF
TGTGCCAGCAGCCAGGGCGGGAGGGCCGACGATACGCAGTATTTT
>TRBJ2-3|.|TRBV28|.
CASTWEATQYF
TGTGCCAGCACTTGGGAAGCTACGCAGTATTTT
>TRBJ2-3|.|TRBV18|TRBD2
CASSPGLAGVGDTQYF
TGTGCCAGCTCACCCGGACTAGCGGGGGTTGGAGATACGCAGTATTTT
>TRBJ1-2|.|TRBV7-9|.
CASSASGEWNYGYTF
TGTGCCAGCAGCGCCAGTGGGGAATGGAACTATGGCTACACCTTC
>TRBJ2-7|.|TRBV6-5|.
CASSTPNEQYF
TGTGCCAGCAGTACGCCTAACGAGCAGTACTTC
>TRBJ1-1|.|TRBV27|.
CASSLKGSHTEAFF
TGTGCCAGCAGTTTGAAAGGATCCCACACTGAAGCTTTCTTT
>TRBJ2-3|.|TRBV6-2/TRBV6-3|.
CASSPRRSDTQYF
TGTGCCAGCAGTCCACGACGATCAGATACGCAGTATTTT
>TRBJ2-3|once|TRBV14|.
CASSPYIDTQYF
TGTGCCAGCAGCCCATACATAGATACGCAGTATTTT
>TRBJ1-2|.|TRBV11-2|.
CASSFQGSYGYTF
TGTGCCAGCAGCTTTCAGGGTAGCTATGGCTACACCTTC
>TRBJ2-5|.|TRBV7-9|TRBD2
CASSPRGAGQETQYF
TGTGCCAGCAGCCCCCGGGGAGCGGGACAAGAGACCCAGTACTTC
>TRBJ2-2|.|TRBV27|.
CASSWIQNTGELFF
TGTGCCAGCAGTTGGATACAGAACACCGGGGAGCTGTTTTTT
>TRBJ2-7|.|TRBV14|TRBD2
CASSPSGGARYEQYF
TGTGCCAGCAGCCCAAGCGGGGGGGCGCGCTACGAGCAGTACTTC
>TRBJ2-1|.|TRBV18|TRBD2
CASSPSIAGDSYNEQFF
TGTGCCAGCTCACCCTCTATAGCGGGGGACTCCTACAATGAGCAGTTCTTC
>TRBJ1-4|.|TRBV5-5|TRBD1
CASSPGGSEKLFF
TGTGCCAGCAGTCCAGGGGGCAGTGAAAAACTGTTTTTT
>TRBJ2-5|.|TRBV28|TRBD2
CASWGGKETQYF
TGTGCCAGCTGGGGGGGGAAAGAGACCCAGTACTTC
>TRBJ1-4|once|TRBV28|TRBD1
CASSAGTGKEKLFF
TGTGCCAGCAGTGCCGGGACAGGGAAGGAAAAACTGTTTTTT
>TRBJ2-1|.|TRBV15|TRBD2
CATQASGGYNEQFF
TGTGCCACACAAGCTAGCGGGGGGTACAATGAGCAGTTCTTC
>TRBJ1-1|.|TRBV6-5|.
CASRRLTGSGTEAFF
TGTGCCAGCAGACGCCTGACAGGCTCTGGGACTGAAGCTTTCTTT
>TRBJ2-1|.|TRBV19|.
CASSPFLDGPNNEQFF
TGTGCCAGTAGTCCTTTCCTTGACGGGCCAAACAATGAGCAGTTCTTC
>TRBJ2-7|.|TRBV4-3|.
CASSQCPRQAPREQYF
TGCGCCAGCAGCCAATGCCCTAGACAGGCCCCCAGGGAGCAGTACTTC
>TRBJ2-7|.|TRBV5-6|.
CASSLAGQVLAYEQYF
TGTGCCAGCAGCTTGGCGGGTCAGGTCCTCGCCTACGAGCAGTACTTC
>TRBJ1-5|.|TRBV6-5|TRBD1
CASSGTGKYQPQHF
TGTGCCAGCAGCGGGACAGGGAAATATCAGCCCCAGCATTTT
>TRBJ1-4|.|TRBV7-6|.
CASSLARGGANEKLFF
TGTGCCAGCAGCTTAGCGCGCGGGGGAGCTAATGAAAAACTGTTTTTT
>TRBJ2-3|.|TRBV6-4|.
CASSDGSSSGADTQYF
TGTGCCAGCAGTGACGGTTCGTCCAGCGGAGCAGATACGCAGTATTTT
>TRBJ1-2|.|TRBV6-1|TRBD1
CASSEQGQGFPYGYTF
TGTGCCAGCAGTGAACAAGGACAGGGGTTCCCCTATGGCTACACCTTC
>TRBJ2-3|.|TRBV27|.
CASSPGGFSVDTQYF
TGTGCCAGCAGCCCCGGAGGATTTTCGGTAGATACGCAGTATTTT
>TRBJ2-1|.|TRBV20-1|.
CSARGDPGNEQFF
TGCAGTGCTCGTGGCGACCCGGGGAATGAGCAGTTCTTC
>TRBJ2-6|few|TRBV5-4|.
CASSQRQVPSGANVLTF
TGTGCCAGCAGCCAGCGACAGGTCCCCTCTGGGGCCAACGTCCTGACTTTC
>TRBJ1-3|.|TRBV5-1|.
CASSLDRAVLFGGNTIYF
TGCGCCAGCAGCTTGGACAGGGCCGTACTGTTTGGTGGAAACACCATATATTTT
>TRBJ1-5|few|TRBV25-1|.
CASSDPRRPFRPQHF
TGTGCCAGCAGTGACCCACGGCGACCCTTCCGGCCCCAGCATTTT
>TRBJ1-2|.|TRBV4-1|.
CASSQLRGTNYGYTF
TGCGCCAGCAGCCAACTGAGGGGTACGAACTATGGCTACACCTTC
>TRBJ2-3|.|TRBV27|.
CATKTGEVQYF
TGTGCCACCAAGACGGGGGAAGTACAGTATTTT
>TRBJ1-3|.|TRBV7-2|TRBD1
CASSSGGQGDF
TGTGCCAGCAGCTCTGGTGGACAGGGGGATTTT
>TRBJ2-1|.|TRBV7-3|.
CASSPRDEPYNEQFF
TGTGCCAGCAGCCCCCGGGACGAACCCTACAATGAGCAGTTCTTC
>TRBJ2-1|.|TRBV27|.
CASSTGLLVEQFF
TGTGCCAGCAGTACCGGACTCCTAGTAGAGCAGTTCTTC
>TRBJ1-2|.|TRBV10-3|TRBD1
CAISEPGTDPIQGYTF
TGTGCCATCAGTGAGCCTGGGACAGACCCAATTCAGGGCTACACCTTC
>TRBJ2-3|.|TRBV11-2|.
CASRYNTGSRTDTQYF
TGTGCCAGCAGGTATAATACAGGTTCCCGCACAGATACGCAGTATTTT
>TRBJ2-1|.|TRBV4-1|.
CASSQDLATYNEQFF
TGCGCCAGCAGCCAAGATTTGGCCACTTACAATGAGCAGTTCTTC
>TRBJ1-3|.|TRBV19|.
CASSIRESSGNTIYF
TGTGCCAGTAGTATCAGGGAGAGCTCTGGAAACACCATATATTTT
>TRBJ2-2|.|TRBV7-2|TRBD2
CASSWGGETTPTGELFF
TGTGCCAGCAGCTGGGGGGGGGAGACTACCCCGACCGGGGAGCTGTTTTTT
>TRBJ2-1|.|TRBV28|.
CASSGPGPSSYNEQFF
TGTGCCAGCAGTGGGCCCGGGCCGAGCTCCTACAATGAGCAGTTCTTC
>TRBJ2-2|.|TRBV7-2|.
CASSPRDGTGELFF
TGTGCCAGCAGCCCCCGAGACGGCACCGGGGAGCTGTTTTTT
>TRBJ2-6|.|TRBV5-4|.
CASSQGVPGANVLTF
TGTGCCAGCAGCCAGGGTGTCCCTGGGGCCAACGTCCTGACTTTC
>TRBJ1-5|.|TRBV5-1|.
CASSLGQGPNQPQHF
TGCGCCAGCAGCTTGGGGCAGGGCCCCAATCAGCCCCAGCATTTT
>TRBJ2-6|once|TRBV9|.
CASSVGSGANVLTF
TGTGCCAGCAGCGTAGGGTCTGGGGCCAACGTCCTGACTTTC
>TRBJ1-1|.|TRBV18|.
CASLSPGTHYMNTEAFF
TGTGCCAGCTTAAGCCCCGGGACCCACTACATGAACACTGAAGCTTTCTTT
>TRBJ2-4|.|TRBV28|TRBD2
CASSKGLAGGLAKNIQYF
TGTGCCAGCAGTAAGGGACTAGCGGGAGGGTTAGCCAAAAACATTCAGTACTTC
>TRBJ1-1|.|TRBV6-6|TRBD1
CASSYTSLGTAAFF
TGTGCCAGCAGTTACACATCATTGGGGACAGCGGCTTTCTTT
>TRBJ1-2|.|TRBV6-6|TRBD1
CASSRHRDRILRGYGYTF
TGTGCCAGCAGTCGACACCGGGACAGAATTTTGCGGGGCTATGGCTACACCTTC
>TRBJ2-3|.|TRBV30|TRBD2
CAWSVGLAASTDTQYF
TGTGCCTGGAGTGTAGGGCTAGCGGCGAGCACAGATACGCAGTATTTT
>TRBJ1-1|.|TRBV3-1/TRBV3-2|TRBD1
CASSSTGGTEAFF
TGTGCCAGCAGCTCCACAGGGGGCACTGAAGCTTTCTTT
>TRBJ2-7|.|TRBV7-2|TRBD2
CASSPVSGGGYEQYF
TGTGCCAGCAGCCCAGTTAGCGGGGGGGGCTACGAGCAGTACTTC
>TRBJ2-3|.|TRBV6-5|.
CASSYETTTDTQYF
TGTGCCAGCAGTTATGAGACAACCACAGATACGCAGTATTTT
>TRBJ2-1|once|TRBV27|TRBD2
CASSPSGGPYNEQFF
TGTGCCAGCAGCCCGAGCGGGGGGCCATACAATGAGCAGTTCTTC
>TRBJ1-1|once|TRBV6-1|.
CASSEEGRLNTEAFF
TGTGCCAGCAGTGAAGAAGGCAGACTGAACACTGAAGCTTTCTTT